This T cell receptor (beta chain) was identified during a study of T cells in Graves' hyperthyroidism and ophthalmopathy. The germline gives CDR1 SGHTA, CDR2 FQGNSA. The V end lost 2 bases, the J end lost 1 base, and 6 bases lay between the germline ends. The CDR3 totals 14 residues. Amplification yielded TCR beta CDR3 regions, with RNA transcripts as the source. First-round RT-PCR with HTBI primers amplified the TCR CDR3 region. MiXCR, run by TCRdb on the multiplex PCR reads, gives a single entry per CDR3 protein. The sample yields approximately 500,000 distinct CDR3 sequences, more than 45% seen once. Hyperthyroidism in the patients, aged 18 to 65, was newly diagnosed and under 2 months in duration. Uncontrolled infection, other autoimmune disease, pregnancy or lactation excluded patients.

Sequenced: peripheral blood or thyroid tissue (not recorded which). This clonotype was obtained from a woman younger than 35 with Graves' hyperthyroidism. The chain links TRBV7-2 to TRBJ2-4; D is unresolved. DNA of the CDR3: TGTGCCAGCAGCTTAATGCCGGCCAAAAACATTCAGTACTTC. Translated: CASSLMPAKNIQYF.